One sample yielded the 17 T cell receptor beta chains listed below, sequenced in a study of OX40 agonist ivuxolimab in advanced cancers. The method behind the library was the immunoSEQ multiplex PCR assay. What TCRdb holds here is the immuneACCESS table cut down to in-frame rearrangements. Part of the clones is not present; checked against another copy, under half of the missing clones reflect an unresolved V gene, and the others are unexplained. Recorded for this sample are roughly 48,000 clones; around 89% of them occurred a single time. The leading ten clones occupy roughly 31% of the sample. The sample in question was CD4+ or CD8+ T cells sorted from blood, obtained in a trial of the OX40 agonist ivuxolimab. These receptors all come from an adult with an advanced solid tumor such as melanoma, head and neck, liver or kidney cancer.

CDR3 coding DNA: TGCGCCAGCAGCCAAGGGGGGGCCGGGGAGCAGTTCTTC. This sequence encodes CASSQGGAGEQFF. The chain recombines TRBV4-1 with TRBJ2-1, with D perhaps given as TRBD1 or TRBD2 (6 bases each). Trimming stripped 1 base from V and 10 bases from J, with 11 bases between. Germline loops: CDR1 MGHRA, CDR2 YSYEKL. This CDR3 has 13 residues.

The CDR3 sequence: CASSPARGYTEAFF. Written as DNA, the CDR3 is TGTGCCAGCAGTCCGGCCCGGGGATACACTGAAGCTTTCTTT. The chain employs TRBV28 and TRBJ1-1; D ambiguous. Germline V gives CDR1 MDHEN, CDR2 SYDVKM. The V and J ends lost 5 bases and 3 bases respectively, with 13 bases between them. The CDR3 runs to 14 residues.

The CDR3 reads CASSEGGQHYGYTF. CDR3 nucleotide sequence: TGTGCCAGCAGTGAGGGGGGGCAGCACTATGGCTACACCTTC. The V gene is TRBV27, the J gene TRBJ1-2; the D gene is possibly TRBD1 (6 bases). Trimming shortened V by 5 bases and J by 3 bases, and 13 bases separated the two germline ends. CDR1 MNHEY and CDR2 SMNVEV come from the germline V gene (reference sequence). The CDR3 sequence is 14 residues long.

This clone was counted a few times. The chain employs TRBV5-5 and TRBJ2-7; unclear D gene. The CDR3 length is 13 residues. The germline V gene encodes CDR1 SGHKS and CDR2 YYEKEE (reference sequence). Trimming left V 0 bases short and J 4 bases short, with 8 bases between. In DNA form, the CDR3 reads TGTGCCAGCAGCTTGGCGTCGGGTTACGAGCAGTACTTC. It codes for CASSLASGYEQYF.

The rearrangement joins TRBV19 to TRBJ2-7, with D possibly being TRBD2 (6 bases). Trimming took off 6 bases at V and 6 bases at J, with 24 bases between the two ends. This CDR3 has 16 residues. Germline V CDR1 and CDR2: LNHDA, SQIVND (reference sequence). CDR3 sequence (DNA): TGTGCCAGTAGAGCCTGGGACTCCGACAGCGGTGGCGAGCAGTACTTC. Its protein is CASRAWDSDSGGEQYF.

In this sample, this clone turned up once. This rearrangement joins TRBV7-9 to TRBJ2-3, with D possibly being TRBD2 (6 bases). V shed 4 bases and J shed 1 base, with 9 bases lying between them. The CDR3 totals 14 residues. Germline CDR1 and CDR2: SEHNR and FQNEAQ (reference sequence). The DNA of the CDR3 is TGTGCCAGCAGCTCTAGCGAACGCACAGATACGCAGTATTTT. Translated, it gives CASSSSERTDTQYF.

The table lists this clone with a count of one. The CDR3 coding sequence is TGTGCCAGTAGTCCCGGGCCAAAGAACACTGAAGCTTTCTTT. Encoded protein: CASSPGPKNTEAFF. V and J are TRBV19 and TRBJ1-1, with no clear D. Germline CDR1 and CDR2: LNHDA and SQIVND (reference sequence). This CDR3 is 14 amino acids long. V was cut by 5 bases and J by 1 base, with 11 bases left in between.

The gene calls are TRBV19 and TRBJ2-7, with D possibly TRBD2 on 6 matching bases. V was pared by 4 bases and J by 4 bases, with 20 bases between. The length of the CDR3 is 16 residues. Germline V gene sequence: CDR1 LNHDA, CDR2 SQIVND (reference sequence). DNA for the CDR3: TGTGCCAGTAGTACGGGATGGCGGGGAGGACGGTACGAGCAGTACTTC. Encoded protein: CASSTGWRGGRYEQYF.

This chain connects TRBV7-8 to TRBJ2-3; D remains ambiguous. The CDR3 is made up of 13 amino acids. Between the trimmed V and J ends, which lost 5 bases and 6 bases, there was a span of 12 bases. Germline-derived CDR1 and CDR2 are SGHVS and FQNEAQ. CDR3 DNA: TGTGCCAGCAGCCAAAGGCGGCCGGATACGCAGTATTTT. Amino acids: CASSQRRPDTQYF.

This sequence joins TRBV19 and TRBJ2-1; 11 bases align to TRBD2. With V trimmed by 5 bases and J by 7 bases, 13 bases remained unmatched. The CDR3 consists of 17 residues. The germline gives CDR1 LNHDA, CDR2 SQIVND (reference sequence). For the CDR3, the DNA is TGTGCCAGTAGTCCCCCAGTAGGACTAGCGGGTCGAAATGAGCAGTTCTTC. Translation gives CASSPPVGLAGRNEQFF.

V usage is TRBV28 and J usage is TRBJ2-1, with D unresolved. The V end lost 6 bases, the J end lost 8 bases, and 17 bases lay between the germline ends. Germline assignment: CDR1 MDHEN and CDR2 SYDVKM. This CDR3 has 14 amino acids. The DNA of the CDR3 is TGTGCCAGCAGCTACGGGCCACGGGTACATGAGCAGTTCTTC. It translates to CASSYGPRVHEQFF.

The rearrangement joins TRBV13 to TRBJ1-4; TRBD1 is a possible D gene (6 bases). This CDR3 spans 16 amino acids. Trimming shortened V by 4 bases and J by 7 bases, and 19 bases separated the two germline ends. Per the germline V gene, CDR1 is PRHDT and CDR2 is FYEKMQ (reference sequence). The CDR3 DNA sequence: TGTGCCAGCAGCTCAGGGGTAGAACGAGTTGGTGAAAAACTGTTTTTT. This encodes CASSSGVERVGEKLFF.

This rearrangement joins TRBV2 to TRBJ2-7, with D unresolved. Germline V CDR1 and CDR2: SNHLY, FYNNEI. The CDR3 sequence is 12 residues long. V was shortened by 8 bases and J by 7 bases, with 15 bases between the two germline ends. The CDR3 nucleotides read TGTGCCAGCCGAGACGGCCCCCCAGAGCAGTACTTC. Protein product: CASRDGPPEQYF.

The chain recombines TRBV4-1 with TRBJ2-7; TRBD2 matches at 9 bases. V shed 0 bases and J 4 bases; nucleotides not matched to a gene: 7. The CDR3 totals 16 residues. From germline, CDR1 is MGHRA and CDR2 YSYEKL. The CDR3 sequence is CASSQETRTSAYEQYF. CDR3 in DNA: TGCGCCAGCAGCCAAGAGACGCGGACTAGCGCTTACGAGCAGTACTTC.

The J gene is TRBJ2-3, the V gene TRBV7-7; tentative D call: TRBD1 (6 bases). Trimming took 5 bases from V and 0 from J, leaving 12 bases between them. From germline, CDR1 is SSHAT and CDR2 FNYEAQ (reference sequence). This CDR3 comprises 15 residues. The CDR3 bases are TGTGCCAGCAGCCCATCAGACAGGAGCACAGATACGCAGTATTTT. It codes for CASSPSDRSTDTQYF. Based on the CDR3 plus reference TRBV7-7 and TRBJ2-3, the full variable domain is GAGVSQSPRYKVTKRGQDVTLRCDPISSHATLYWYQQALGQGPEFLTYFNYEAQPDKSGLPSDRFSAERPEGSISTLTIQRTEQRDSAMYRCASSPSDRSTDTQYFGPGTRLTVL.

A word on this clone: This sequence may be a read error, since a much larger clone differs from it by one base. This chain connects TRBV7-9 to TRBJ2-3; D not resolved. V was shortened by 2 bases and J by 3 bases, with 3 bases between the two germline ends. The germline CDR1 and CDR2 sequences are SEHNR and FQNEAQ (reference sequence). The CDR3 spans 12 residues. CDR3 nucleotide sequence: TGTGCCAGCAGCTTATCGACAGATACGCAGTATTTT. Encoded protein: CASSLSTDTQYF.

The chain links TRBV29-1 to TRBJ1-1; D call uncertain. The CDR3 totals 10 residues. Trimming shortened V by 7 bases and J by 1 base, and 4 bases separated the two germline ends. Germline V lookup: CDR1 SQVTM, CDR2 ANQGSEA. This CDR3 is CSGWNTEAFF. The CDR3 DNA sequence: TGCAGCGGTTGGAACACTGAAGCTTTCTTT.